Presented here are 20 T cell receptor beta chains from one specimen sequenced in a study of T cell responses to AZD1222 COVID-19 vaccine. Measured with immunoSEQ multiplex PCR; TCRdb has only the in-frame clones, and not every one. The sample contains tens of thousands of clones, approximately 88% of which appear only once. Sequencing used peripheral blood, obtained on day 0 of MenACWY control vaccination. These receptor sequences come from an adult in good health.

The genes are TRBV29-1 and TRBJ1-1, with a weak D call TRBD1 (5 bases). Looked up from germline, CDR1 is SQVTM and CDR2 is ANQGSEA. V dropped 3 bases and J dropped 3 bases, with 11 bases sitting between them. This CDR3 is 13 amino acids long. The CDR3 protein is CSVEVVRDTEAFF. The CDR3 DNA reads TGCAGCGTTGAGGTCGTCAGGGACACTGAAGCTTTCTTT. The full variable domain, with the rest looked up from reference TRBV29-1 and TRBJ1-1, is SAVISQKPSRDICQRGTSLTIQCQVDSQVTMMFWYRQQPGQSLTLIATANQGSEATYESGFVIDKFPISRPNLTFSTLTVSNMSPEDSSIYLCSVEVVRDTEAFFGQGTRLTVV.

The CDR3 DNA sequence: TGTGCCAGCAGATTACAGGGGAACGATGGCTACACCTTC. The encoded protein is CASRLQGNDGYTF. The chain links TRBV6-6 to TRBJ1-2, with 7 nucleotides matching TRBD1. Looked up from germline, CDR1 is MNHNY and CDR2 is SVGAGI (reference sequence). Unmatched junction bases numbered 7, after V lost 6 bases and J lost 6 bases. This CDR3 spans 13 amino acids.

V gene TRBV6-4 combines with J gene TRBJ2-2; no clear D. Germline V gene sequence: CDR1 MRHNA, CDR2 SNTAGT. Trimming removed 11 bases at V and 4 bases at J, with 14 bases between. The CDR3 consists of 13 residues. The CDR3 reads CASAQDPTGELFF. The CDR3 coding sequence is TGTGCCTCCGCTCAAGATCCCACCGGGGAGCTGTTTTTT.

This clone was counted once. The CDR3 sequence: CASSPGTSGHYSGANVLTF. The CDR3 DNA reads TGTGCCAGCAGCCCAGGGACTAGCGGACACTACTCTGGGGCCAACGTCCTGACTTTC. The V gene is TRBV7-8, the J gene TRBJ2-6; TRBD2 aligns across 11 bases. CDR3 size: 19 residues. V shed 5 bases and J 0 bases; nucleotides not matched to a gene: 9. Germline V gene data show CDR1 as SGHVS and CDR2 as FQNEAQ.

This chain links TRBV20-1 with TRBJ2-7; D is possibly TRBD2 (5 bases). Per germline, CDR1 DFQATT and CDR2 SNEGSKA (reference sequence). This CDR3 region has 11 residues. V dropped 6 bases and J dropped 0 bases, with 6 bases sitting between them. CDR3 amino acids: CSARDSYEQYF. CDR3 bases: TGCAGTGCCCGGGACTCCTACGAGCAGTACTTC.

This clone was detected only once. A junction end diverges from the germline sequence, so it may reflect a read error. The chain uses TRBV5-1 and TRBJ2-3; the match to TRBD2 covers 11 bases. The CDR3 length is 15 residues. CDR1 is SGHRS and CDR2 is YFSETQ in the germline V gene. In DNA, the CDR3 is TGCGCCAGCAGCCCTAGCGGGGGGATTACAGGTACGCAGTATTTT. It codes for CASSPSGGITGTQYF.

This clone appeared a single time. At one end the junction does not follow the germline gene, possibly because of a read error. This chain uses TRBV7-3 with TRBJ2-1; possible D gene TRBD2, 7 bases. This CDR3 comprises 15 residues. The germline V gene encodes CDR1 SGHTA and CDR2 FQGTGA. CDR3 amino acids: CASSITGTTYNEQFF. Here the CDR3 DNA reads TGTGCCAGCAGCATAACAGGGACTACCTACAATGAGCAGTTCTTC.

This clone was found once. The chain links TRBV18 to TRBJ1-2; 8 nucleotides agree with TRBD1. Germline assignment: CDR1 KGHSH and CDR2 LQKENI. The CDR3 runs 15 residues. Trimming at V came to 3 bases and at J to 2 bases, leaving 5 bases not matched to a gene. The CDR3 reads CASSPPGTGNYGYTF. For the CDR3, the DNA is TGTGCCAGCTCACCTCCCGGGACAGGAAACTATGGCTACACCTTC.

The rearrangement joins TRBV2 to TRBJ2-7, with D possibly being TRBD1 or TRBD2 (5 bases each). This CDR3 has 13 amino acids. Germline CDR1 reads SNHLY; CDR2 reads FYNNEI. V lost 1 base, J lost 10 bases, and 14 bases lay in between. The CDR3: CASSEGGNPRQYF. The CDR3 DNA sequence: TGTGCCAGCAGTGAAGGGGGGAACCCTCGTCAGTACTTC.

The CDR3 DNA is TGTGCCAGCAGCCCTTATTGGGGGGGCGTAGATACGCAGTATTTT. Translated, it gives CASSPYWGGVDTQYF. The gene calls are TRBV9 and TRBJ2-3; tentatively, D is TRBD2 (7 bases). From germline, CDR1 is SGDLS and CDR2 YYNGEE. V was clipped by 4 bases and J by 5 bases, with 17 bases between them. This CDR3 has 15 residues.

This chain links TRBV6-5 with TRBJ1-1, with a possible D match to TRBD1 (5 bases). V lost 6 bases, J lost 1 base, and 12 bases lay in between. The CDR3 length is 14 residues. The germline gives CDR1 MNHEY, CDR2 SVGAGI. Here the CDR3 reads CASRSGTANTEAFF. Here the CDR3 DNA reads TGTGCCAGCAGATCCGGGACCGCGAACACTGAAGCTTTCTTT.

The genes are TRBV6-2 or TRBV6-3 and TRBJ1-5, with D tentatively TRBD1 (5 bases). Germline-derived CDR1 and CDR2 are MNHEY and SVGEGT. This CDR3 comprises 15 residues. The germline V and J ends were trimmed by 0 bases and 1 base, with 7 bases remaining between them. In DNA, the CDR3 is TGTGCCAGCAGTTACTCGACAGCGAGCAATCAGCCCCAGCATTTT. This sequence encodes CASSYSTASNQPQHF.

The CDR3 DNA sequence: TGCGCCAGCACCCACCGGGACTGGGGCCCTTATAGCAATCAGCCCCAGCATTTT. Its translation: CASTHRDWGPYSNQPQHF. The rearrangement joins TRBV23-1 to TRBJ1-5; a possible D gene is TRBD1 (5 bases). TRBV23-1 is labeled an ORF, and its function is uncertain. With 7 bases removed from V and 0 bases from J, the gap between germline ends came to 22 bases. The CDR3 extends over 18 amino acids.

J is TRBJ1-2 and V is TRBV4-3, with 7 bases that match TRBD1. The CDR3 runs to 15 residues. Germline V gene lookup returns CDR1 LGHNA and CDR2 YSLEER. V lost 0 bases and J lost 5; bases outside the gene matches: 6. CDR3 nucleotide sequence: TGCGCCAGCAGCCAAGATTTGACAGGGCTATATGGCTACACCTTC. Amino acids: CASSQDLTGLYGYTF.

The chain employs TRBV7-8 and TRBJ2-7; D is tentatively TRBD1 or TRBD2 (5 bases each). Germline CDR1 and CDR2: SGHVS and FQNEAQ. CDR3 length: 15 residues. Trimming pared 1 base from V and 5 bases from J, leaving 15 bases between. CDR3 sequence: CASSLGRTRGDEQYF. The CDR3 DNA reads as TGTGCCAGCAGCTTAGGCCGGACACGGGGCGACGAGCAGTACTTC.

This chain links TRBV7-9 with TRBJ2-1, with D maybe TRBD1 (5 bases). CDR1 is SEHNR, CDR2 FQNEAQ, per germline (reference sequence). Trimming removed 0 bases at V and 1 base at J, with 16 bases between. CDR3 length equals 18 residues. The CDR3 nucleotides read TGTGCCAGCAGCTTAGCTACATGGGCAGGGTCGTCCTACAATGAGCAGTTCTTC. Translating it yields CASSLATWAGSSYNEQFF.

The chain carries TRBV11-2 and TRBJ2-3, with TRBD2 matching 7 bases. CDR1 SGHAT and CDR2 FQNNGV come from the germline V gene. J gave up 4 bases and V 4 bases, and 5 bases lay outside the gene matches. The CDR3 consists of 14 residues. This CDR3 reads CASSSGLDSDTQYF. DNA for the CDR3: TGTGCCAGCAGCTCCGGACTAGATTCAGATACGCAGTATTTT.

The rearrangement uses TRBV3-1 (or the pseudogene TRBV3-2) and TRBJ2-3; D not certain. The germline CDR1 and CDR2 sequences are LGHDT and YNNKEL (reference sequence). Trimming took 0 bases from V and 7 from J, leaving 5 bases between them. The CDR3 length is 12 residues. In DNA, the CDR3 is TGTGCCAGCAGCCAAGAGTACAATACGCAGTATTTT. This encodes CASSQEYNTQYF.

This clone was detected once. The chain has TRBV19 and TRBJ1-1, with TRBD1 matching over 9 bases. Germline lookup yields CDR1 LNHDA and CDR2 SQIVND (reference sequence). CDR3 size: 12 residues. CDR3 sequence: CATGGYGTEAFF. The CDR3 nucleotides read TGTGCTACAGGGGGCTATGGCACTGAAGCTTTCTTT.

This chain joins TRBV7-2 and TRBJ2-7; D is perhaps TRBD1 or TRBD2 (5 bases each). Germline loops: CDR1 SGHTA, CDR2 FQGNSA. Trimming left V 1 base short and J 6 bases short, with 10 bases between. The CDR3 is made up of 13 amino acids. The DNA for the CDR3 is TGTGCCAGCAGCTTAGGGGGACCTCTCGAGCAGTACTTC. This gives the protein CASSLGGPLEQYF.